A selection of T cell receptor beta chains follows, all from one sample in a study of T cells in Graves' hyperthyroidism and ophthalmopathy. TCRdb reprocessed the multiplex PCR reads via MiXCR and lists one record per CDR3 protein. The sample lists 450,000 to 650,000 distinct CDR3 sequences, approximately 15% occurring once. Sequencing was done on a sample of blood. The receptors derive from a woman between 18 and 29 years old with Graves' ophthalmopathy. Each CDR3 is given without its conserved first and last residue. Each record gives: V gene, J gene, clone size, CDR3 protein. Expanded clones are given a class, and other clones once, few, many or no size at all.

TRBV7-9	TRBJ2-7	many	ASSSLRGQLSYEQY
TRBV6-2/TRBV6-3	TRBJ2-3	NA	ASRFWGVTDTQY
TRBV11-1	TRBJ2-1	NA	ASSQEKRGSYNEQF
TRBV10-3	TRBJ1-2	once	AISESEGLYYVYT
TRBV27	TRBJ2-4	few	ASYSLAKNIQY
TRBV4-1	TRBJ2-3	few	ASSQEGQGLDTQY
TRBV30	TRBJ2-1	many	AWSTGTEQF
TRBV27	TRBJ2-7	many	ASTSPGLAGVEQY
TRBV10-3	TRBJ2-3	many	AISGLAGGPSPDTQY
TRBV30	TRBJ1-2	many	AWSVRDRAYGYT
TRBV18	TRBJ1-5	many	ASSPARDNQPQH
TRBV7-6	TRBJ2-1	many	ASSLRTGNNEQF
TRBV3-1	TRBJ2-5	NA	ASSQDVQGDQETQY
TRBV18	TRBJ1-3	few	ASSRTRGDARNTIY